Below are 30 T cell receptor beta chains sequenced from a single sample in a study of shared clonotypes between healthy human individuals (dated by TCRdb to the early 2020s). Library construction relied on the immunoSEQ multiplex PCR assay. TCRdb retrieved this table from immuneACCESS and kept in-frame rearrangements only. Not all clones are present; in checked studies, unresolved V genes account for under half, and no reason is known for the remainder. The sample table lists 2.3 million or so clones, approximately 95% of them with a count of one. The leading ten clones occupy under 0.45% of the sample. Sequencing input: naive CD4+ T cells from PBMCs. The sample's cell subset or site label, decoded: CD45RA+ positively selected. The receptors stem from a man aged 18 to 29 in good health. Some clones in this sample may be carry-over from other donors' samples.

The chain carries TRBV19 and TRBJ1-5; a possible D gene is TRBD1 (5 bases). V shed 8 bases and J shed 6 bases, with 14 bases lying between them. The CDR3 covers 13 residues. Per the germline V gene, CDR1 is LNHDA and CDR2 is SQIVND (reference sequence). DNA of the CDR3: TGTGCCAGTCGTTGGGGCCGAGGTCAGCCCCAGCATTTT. Translating it yields CASRWGRGQPQHF. Using reference TRBV19 and TRBJ1-5 for the parts outside the CDR3, the full variable domain is DGGITQSPKYLFRKEGQNVTLSCEQNLNHDAMYWYRQDPGQGLRLIYYSQIVNDFQKGDIAEGYSVSREKKESFPLTVTSAQKNPTAFYLCASRWGRGQPQHFGDGTRLSIL.

The chain is built from TRBV15 and TRBJ2-7; 8 bases match TRBD1. The CDR3 consists of 15 residues. CDR1 is LNHNV and CDR2 is YYDKDF in the germline V gene (reference sequence). After removal of 6 bases from V and 7 bases from J, the junction contained 14 bases not matched to a gene. This CDR3 is CATRQTGQVFGEQYF. DNA of the CDR3: TGTGCCACCAGACAGACGGGACAGGTCTTCGGAGAGCAGTACTTC.

The chain joins TRBV5-1 to TRBJ2-5; 14 nucleotides align to TRBD2. The J segment lost 3 bases and the V segment lost 4 bases, leaving 2 bases of the junction unmatched. Per germline, CDR1 SGHRS and CDR2 YFSETQ. This CDR3 is 15 amino acids long. The CDR3 loop reads CASSRGLAGEETQYF. DNA for the CDR3: TGCGCCAGCAGCAGGGGACTAGCGGGGGAAGAGACCCAGTACTTC.

The chain joins TRBV19 to TRBJ2-1; 9 nucleotides align to TRBD2. The CDR3 loop spans 16 amino acids. Trimming took 3 bases from V and 4 from J; bases not matched to a gene: 7. Looked up from germline, CDR1 is LNHDA and CDR2 is SQIVND (reference sequence). The CDR3 bases are TGTGCCAGTAGTATTATCCCCGCGGGAGGGTACAATGAGCAGTTCTTC. Residues: CASSIIPAGGYNEQFF.

This rearrangement joins TRBV2 to TRBJ1-1, with a tentative D call TRBD1 (5 bases). This CDR3 has 14 residues. The V and J ends lost 4 bases and 1 base respectively, with 10 bases between them. From germline, CDR1 is SNHLY and CDR2 FYNNEI. The CDR3 nucleotides are TGTGCCAGCAGTGCCCAGGGATCGAACACTGAAGCTTTCTTT. It yields the protein CASSAQGSNTEAFF.

The chain is built from TRBV28 and TRBJ2-3; the D is unclear. The ends were cut back, 3 bases at V and 4 bases at J, with 8 bases in the middle. Germline V lookup: CDR1 MDHEN, CDR2 SYDVKM. The length of the CDR3 is 13 residues. The CDR3 is CASSFVAADTQYF. CDR3 nucleotide sequence: TGTGCCAGCAGTTTTGTCGCCGCAGATACGCAGTATTTT.

The chain has TRBV29-1 and TRBJ2-1; D ambiguous. In germline, CDR1 is SQVTM, CDR2 ANQGSEA. V dropped 4 bases and J dropped 3 bases, with 10 bases sitting between them. The CDR3 has 13 residues. CDR3 protein: CSVGGLYYNEQFF. CDR3 DNA: TGCAGCGTTGGTGGGTTGTACTACAATGAGCAGTTCTTC.

The gene calls are TRBV18 and TRBJ2-7, with TRBD1 matching over 8 bases. Trimming removed 1 base from V and 3 bases from J; junction bases left unmatched: 8. This CDR3 comprises 16 residues. From germline, CDR1 is KGHSH and CDR2 LQKENI. CDR3 nucleotide sequence: TGTGCCAGCTCACCACGGGGGGACAGGACAGACTACGAGCAGTACTTC. It encodes CASSPRGDRTDYEQYF.

J is TRBJ2-3 and V is TRBV5-1; possibly TRBD1 for D (6 bases). Trimming removed 0 bases from V and 4 bases from J, with 15 bases in between. Germline V lookup: CDR1 SGHRS, CDR2 YFSETQ. The CDR3 runs to 16 residues. The CDR3 is CASSLGGQGTADTQYF. The CDR3 DNA reads TGCGCCAGCAGCTTGGGTGGGCAGGGGACGGCAGATACGCAGTATTTT.

This chain links TRBV11-3 with TRBJ2-7; the match to TRBD2 covers 11 bases. Germline trimming cut 5 bases from V and 9 bases from J; bases unmatched to any gene: 6. The CDR3 is 13 amino acids. The germline CDR1 and CDR2 sequences are SGHNT and YENEEA. CDR3 amino acids: CASSAGTSGVQYF. The CDR3 coding sequence is TGTGCCAGCAGCGCGGGGACTAGCGGCGTGCAGTACTTC.

This chain joins TRBV6-7 and TRBJ2-7, with TRBD1 matching 7 bases. TRBV6-7 qualifies as an ORF whose function is uncertain. This CDR3 is 15 amino acids long. Trimming took 6 bases from V and 3 from J; bases not matched to a gene: 11. The CDR3 DNA follows: TGTGCCAGCAGACCCCCGGGACAGCCTTTCTACGAGCAGTACTTC. This encodes CASRPPGQPFYEQYF.

The chain recombines TRBV11-2 with TRBJ2-1; 9 bases align to TRBD2. Trimming at V came to 6 bases and at J to 3 bases, leaving 9 bases not matched to a gene. This CDR3 has 16 residues. Germline loops: CDR1 SGHAT, CDR2 FQNNGV. The CDR3 DNA reads as TGTGCCAGCAGACCTGTAGCGGGAGCGCTCTACAATGAGCAGTTCTTC. Its protein product is CASRPVAGALYNEQFF.

The gene calls are TRBV7-3 and TRBJ1-5, with a possible D match to TRBD1 (5 bases). CDR1 and CDR2 from the germline V gene are SGHTA and FQGTGA. V was clipped by 2 bases and J by 6 bases, with 5 bases between them. The CDR3 consists of 12 residues. This CDR3 reads CASSLQGQPQHF. CDR3 sequence (DNA): TGTGCCAGCAGCTTACAGGGTCAGCCCCAGCATTTT.

J is TRBJ2-2 and V is TRBV5-8; D perhaps matches TRBD2 (5 bases). The length of the CDR3 is 14 residues. The V and J ends lost 4 bases and 4 bases respectively, with 11 bases between them. In germline, CDR1 is SGHTS, CDR2 YDEGEE. The CDR3 loop reads CASSRRPVTGELFF. CDR3 DNA sequence: TGTGCCAGCAGCCGGAGGCCCGTCACCGGGGAGCTGTTTTTT. The full variable domain, its missing parts supplied by reference TRBV5-8 and TRBJ2-2, is EAGVTQSPTHLIKTRGQQATLRCSPISGHTSVYWYQQALGLGLQFLLWYDEGEERNRGNFPPRFSGRQFPNYSSELNVNALELEDSALYLCASSRRPVTGELFFGEGSRLTVL.

This clone occurred a few times. An end of the junction does not agree with germline; a read error may underlie this. The chain uses TRBV9 and TRBJ1-1; D is unresolved. Germline loops: CDR1 SGDLS, CDR2 YYNGEE. The CDR3 extends over 11 amino acids. DNA for the CDR3: TGTGCGAGCAGCGCGAACACTGAAGCTTTCTTT. This translates into CASSANTEAFF.

The chain carries TRBV7-3 and TRBJ2-3; 7 positions match TRBD2. The length of the CDR3 is 15 residues. CDR1 and CDR2 (germline): SGHTA, FQGTGA. J was trimmed by 4 bases and V by 4 bases; bases with no gene match: 8. CDR3 nucleotides: TGTGCCAGCAGCTCACTAGCGACGGTTCCAGATACGCAGTATTTT. Translated, it gives CASSSLATVPDTQYF.

The chain has TRBV29-1 and TRBJ1-2; no definite D call. Germline V gene data show CDR1 as SQVTM and CDR2 as ANQGSEA. V gave up 3 bases and J gave up 10 bases, with 18 bases separating them. CDR3 length: 13 residues. CDR3 residues: CSVDAAIRADYTF. The CDR3 DNA sequence: TGCAGCGTTGACGCGGCTATCCGGGCCGACTACACCTTC.

V is TRBV28 and J is TRBJ1-2; a weak D match, TRBD1 (6 bases). In germline, CDR1 is MDHEN, CDR2 SYDVKM. Between the trimmed V and J ends, which lost 3 bases and 3 bases, there was a span of 8 bases. This CDR3 spans 13 amino acids. The CDR3 is CASSFSGDYGYTF. CDR3 nucleotides: TGTGCCAGCAGTTTCTCAGGGGACTATGGCTACACCTTC.

The rearrangement uses TRBV7-2 and TRBJ1-2; the D is unclear. Germline assignment: CDR1 SGHTA and CDR2 FQGNSA. The CDR3 totals 13 residues. Trimming took 2 bases from V and 4 from J, leaving 8 bases between them. CDR3 in amino acids: CASSLRFPYGYTF. CDR3 nucleotides: TGTGCCAGCAGCTTAAGGTTCCCCTATGGCTACACCTTC.

The V and J genes are TRBV2 and TRBJ1-1; TRBD1 aligns across 7 bases. The V gene's germline CDR1 is SNHLY and CDR2 FYNNEI. This CDR3 is 14 amino acids long. The V segment lost 6 bases and the J segment 4 bases; nucleotides outside the gene matches: 8. The CDR3 reads CASSLRTGLTEAFF. The CDR3 region has the DNA TGTGCCAGCAGCCTCAGGACAGGACTCACTGAAGCTTTCTTT.

CDR3 in DNA: TGTGCCAGCAGTCGGAACTTGGACTATGGCTACACCTTC. Its protein product is CASSRNLDYGYTF. The rearrangement joins TRBV6-6 to TRBJ1-2; no firm D call. Per the germline V gene, CDR1 is MNHNY and CDR2 is SVGAGI (reference sequence). Trimming pared 5 bases from V and 3 bases from J, leaving 10 bases between. The CDR3 totals 13 residues.

This chain connects TRBV4-2 to TRBJ2-7, with 7 bases lining up with TRBD2. The V segment lost 0 bases and the J segment 2 bases; nucleotides outside the gene matches: 7. This CDR3 spans 16 amino acids. CDR1 LGHNA and CDR2 YNFKEQ come from the germline V gene. DNA for the CDR3: TGTGCCAGCAGCCAAGAGGAGGGAGGGGTTCCCTACGAGCAGTACTTC. It specifies CASSQEEGGVPYEQYF.

The count of this clone is one. This same CDR3 is encoded by further DNA sequences in the sample. This chain joins TRBV2 and TRBJ2-1; D possibly corresponds to TRBD2 (6 bases). Trimming pared 6 bases from V and 0 bases from J, leaving 9 bases between. This CDR3 has 14 amino acids. The germline V gene encodes CDR1 SNHLY and CDR2 FYNNEI. CDR3 in amino acids: CASSLGGSYNEQFF. The DNA for the CDR3 is TGTGCCAGCAGCTTGGGAGGCTCCTACAATGAGCAGTTCTTC. The full variable domain, with the rest looked up from reference TRBV2 and TRBJ2-1, is EPEVTQTPSHQVTQMGQEVILRCVPISNHLYFYWYRQILGQKVEFLVSFYNNEISEKSEIFDDQFSVERPDGSNFTLKIRSTKLEDSAMYFCASSLGGSYNEQFFGPGTRLTVL.

This chain joins TRBV7-9 and TRBJ2-5; 7 bases agree with TRBD1. The junction had 10 bases not matched to a gene; V was cut back by 4 bases and J by 5 bases. The CDR3 runs 15 residues. In germline, CDR1 is SEHNR, CDR2 FQNEAQ (reference sequence). The CDR3 is CASSSGQARGETQYF. CDR3 nucleotide sequence: TGTGCCAGCAGCTCCGGACAGGCGCGTGGCGAGACCCAGTACTTC.

The chain joins TRBV20-1 to TRBJ2-3, with no clear D. This CDR3 has 11 residues. Germline assignment: CDR1 DFQATT and CDR2 SNEGSKA (reference sequence). Deletions cut 5 bases from V and 5 bases from J, with 8 bases between. CDR3 residues: CSALQRDTQYF. DNA of the CDR3: TGCAGTGCTCTCCAACGAGATACGCAGTATTTT.

A remark on this clone: This same CDR3 is encoded by further DNA sequences in the sample. This chain links TRBV6-1 with TRBJ1-1, with 7 bases lining up with TRBD1. The CDR3 has 13 amino acids. The trim removed 5 bases at V and 1 base at J, leaving 1 base unmatched. The germline V gene has CDR1 MNHNS and CDR2 SASEGT. Written as DNA, the CDR3 is TGTGCCAGCAGTAGGGACAGGAACACTGAAGCTTTCTTT. Its protein is CASSRDRNTEAFF.

The chain combines TRBV19 with TRBJ1-4; D unresolved. CDR1 and CDR2 from the germline V gene are LNHDA and SQIVND (reference sequence). Trimming stripped 9 bases from V and 0 bases from J, with 8 bases between. This CDR3 has 13 amino acids. The DNA of the CDR3 is TGTGCCAGCAATAGAGCAACTAATGAAAAACTGTTTTTT. Translation gives CASNRATNEKLFF.

The chain carries TRBV5-4 and TRBJ1-1; D gene uncertain. The length of the CDR3 is 14 residues. The V and J ends lost 2 bases and 6 bases respectively, with 14 bases between them. The germline CDR1 and CDR2 sequences are SGHNT and YYREEE (reference sequence). CDR3 region: CASSLRGRDPEAFF. Here the CDR3 DNA reads TGTGCCAGCAGCTTAAGAGGGAGGGATCCTGAAGCTTTCTTT.

The CDR3 DNA reads as TGTGCCAGCAGCTTATACTCTGGAAACACCATATATTTT. This sequence encodes CASSLYSGNTIYF. The chain employs TRBV7-3 and TRBJ1-3; D ambiguous. V was trimmed by 2 bases and J by 0 bases, leaving 2 bases between them. Germline V CDR1 and CDR2: SGHTA, FQGTGA. The CDR3 runs to 13 residues.

V and J are TRBV7-8 and TRBJ2-7, with 10 bases identical to TRBD1. The V and J ends lost 0 bases and 4 bases, in that order; junction bases with no gene match: 6. The germline gives CDR1 SGHVS, CDR2 FQNEAQ. The CDR3 extends over 16 amino acids. The CDR3 loop reads CASSLAAGQGLYEQYF. CDR3 sequence (DNA): TGTGCCAGCAGCTTAGCAGCGGGACAGGGGCTTTACGAGCAGTACTTC.